This T cell receptor (beta chain) was recorded in a study of blood T cell repertoires in COVID-19. Study details: Nucleic acid was either cDNA or gDNA, and it came from T cells, B-cell-depleted T cells, or PBMCs.

V shed 2 bases and J shed 3 bases, with 8 bases lying between them. Per the germline V gene, CDR1 is MDHEN and CDR2 is SYDVKM. This CDR3 comprises 14 residues. The repertoire was sequenced with immunoSEQ multiplex PCR; TCRdb's copy has only in-frame clones and lacks some. The data show 300,000 to 350,000 clones, about 90% seen once. Sequencing was performed on PBMCs or T cells enriched from blood (not recorded which). This sequence originates from a woman aged 18-30 years with acute COVID-19. This rearrangement joins TRBV28 to TRBJ1-5; tentative D call: TRBD1 (5 bases). For the CDR3, the DNA is TGTGCCAGCAGTTTAGGCAGGGTCAATCAGCCCCAGCATTTT. Translated: CASSLGRVNQPQHF.